The 11 T cell receptor beta chains below all came from one sample that was sequenced in a study of CD8+CD57+ T cells in acquired aplastic anemia. By flow cytometry, patients selected for sequencing had shown an expansion of CD8+CD57+ cells. TCR beta VDJ and CDR3 profiles were obtained from a genomic DNA template. TCRdb passed the reads through MiXCR, listing each CDR3 protein once. The data show 270,000 or so distinct CDR3 sequences, with 65% to 90% seen just once and about 41% held by the top ten. The sequenced sample was sorted CD4+, CD8+, or CD8+CD57+ T cells (not recorded which) from PBMCs. The receptor set was obtained from a human donor with aplastic anemia.

CDR3 bases: TGCGCCAGCAGCTTAGGCCCTCTGGGGAACACTGAAGCTTTCTTT. This translates into CASSLGPLGNTEAFF. J is TRBJ1-1 and V is TRBV5-1; no firm D call. The V gene lost 2 bases and the J gene lost 1 base, with 12 bases spanning the gap. In germline, CDR1 is SGHRS, CDR2 YFSETQ. The CDR3 runs to 15 residues.

This chain connects TRBV7-8 to TRBJ1-3; D is unresolved. CDR3 length: 19 amino acids. Per the germline V gene, CDR1 is SGHVS and CDR2 is FQNEAQ. V lost 1 base and J 0 bases, leaving 19 bases between the germline ends. The CDR3 protein is CASSLDRGQAMRSGNTIYF. The DNA for the CDR3 is TGTGCCAGCAGCTTAGATAGAGGCCAGGCAATGCGCTCTGGAAACACCATATATTTT.

This clonotype was seen only a few times. This rearrangement joins TRBV29-1 to TRBJ2-3; D unclear. The CDR3 has 16 residues. Trimming pared 1 base from V and 1 base from J, leaving 15 bases between. Germline V gene data show CDR1 as SQVTM and CDR2 as ANQGSEA. The CDR3 is CSVEGLIPTGTDTQYF. In DNA, the CDR3 is TGCAGCGTTGAAGGACTCATTCCGACGGGCACAGATACGCAGTATTTT.

This chain joins TRBV2 and TRBJ2-1, with 7 nucleotides matching TRBD2. Germline V gene sequence: CDR1 SNHLY, CDR2 FYNNEI. The CDR3 covers 13 residues. CDR3 in amino acids: CGRSNGGIYEQFF. DNA for the CDR3: TGTGGCAGGAGTAACGGGGGGATCTATGAGCAGTTCTTC.

CDR3 DNA: TGCAGTGCTAGTCCATCGACATCCAACGGCTACACCTTC. It yields the protein CSASPSTSNGYTF. This sequence joins TRBV20-1 and TRBJ1-2; D gene uncertain. CDR3 length: 13 amino acids. Trimming cost V 3 bases and J 8 bases, with 16 bases left between them. Germline-derived CDR1 and CDR2 are DFQATT and SNEGSKA (reference sequence).

The J gene is TRBJ2-3, the V gene TRBV2; D is perhaps TRBD1 or TRBD2 (6 bases each). The CDR3 extends over 13 amino acids. Germline V lookup: CDR1 SNHLY, CDR2 FYNNEI. V gave up 6 bases and J gave up 4 bases, with 11 bases separating them. The DNA of the CDR3 is TGTGCCAGCAGCAACGGGGGCTCAGATACGCAGTATTTT. Amino acids: CASSNGGSDTQYF.

On this clonotype: The conserved phenylalanine or tryptophan normally closing the CDR3 is absent here, so this likely arose from a read error. The DNA is omitted, as the CDR3 cannot be located on it reliably, and the CDR3 follows TCRdb's listing. J is TRBJ2-1 and V is TRBV2; TRBD1, the D gene given by the table, was not confirmed from the DNA. The CDR3 is 16 residues long, counting both termini. Germline-derived CDR1 and CDR2 are SNHLY and FYNNEI. The CDR3 sequence is CASGDGGTDTQDVRPG.

This rearrangement joins TRBV9 to TRBJ2-7, with a tentative D call TRBD1 (5 bases). Looked up from germline, CDR1 is SGDLS and CDR2 is YYNGEE. The CDR3 has 15 amino acids. The V end was cut by 5 bases, the J end by 7 bases, with 22 bases between. The CDR3 is CASSAVGRLPWEQYF. CDR3 sequence (DNA): TGTGCCAGCAGTGCGGTGGGGCGCCTGCCCTGGGAGCAGTACTTC.

Notes on this clonotype: Lacking the conserved final phenylalanine or tryptophan, this CDR3 likely reflects a read error. It is unclear where the CDR3 begins or ends on the DNA, so no DNA is shown, and the CDR3 is as TCRdb lists it. V is TRBV2 and J is TRBJ2-5; the D call TRBD2 from the table was never checked on the DNA. Germline V CDR1 and CDR2: SNHLY, FYNNEI. The CDR3 is 14 residues long, ends included. This CDR3 is CASGGGSTHATHFG.

The chain couples TRBV4-3 to TRBJ1-2; no clear D gene. Germline CDR1 LGHNA, CDR2 YSLEER. The CDR3 consists of 14 residues. Trimming shortened V by 0 bases and J by 4 bases, and 9 bases separated the two germline ends. CDR3 protein: CASSQDRSSYGYTF. In nucleotides, the CDR3 is TGCGCCAGCAGCCAAGATAGAAGTAGCTATGGCTACACCTTC.

The rearrangement links TRBV15 to TRBJ2-1, with D tentatively TRBD2 (5 bases). Trimming shortened V by 3 bases and J by 2 bases, and 11 bases separated the two germline ends. Germline loops: CDR1 LNHNV, CDR2 YYDKDF (reference sequence). This CDR3 comprises 15 residues. The CDR3 reads CATSSTRRAYNEQFF. CDR3 sequence (DNA): TGTGCCACCAGCAGCACTAGACGGGCCTACAATGAGCAGTTCTTC.